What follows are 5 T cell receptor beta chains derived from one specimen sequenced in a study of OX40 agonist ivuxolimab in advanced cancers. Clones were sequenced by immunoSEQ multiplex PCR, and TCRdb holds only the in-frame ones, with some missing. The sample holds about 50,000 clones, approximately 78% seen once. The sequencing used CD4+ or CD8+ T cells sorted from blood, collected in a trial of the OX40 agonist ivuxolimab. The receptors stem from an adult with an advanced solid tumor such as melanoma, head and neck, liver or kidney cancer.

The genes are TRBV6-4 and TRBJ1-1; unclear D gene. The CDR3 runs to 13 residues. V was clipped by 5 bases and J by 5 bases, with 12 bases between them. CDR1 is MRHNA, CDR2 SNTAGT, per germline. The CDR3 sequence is CASSPVRGTEAFF. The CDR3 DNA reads TGTGCCAGCAGTCCCGTCCGGGGTACTGAAGCTTTCTTT.

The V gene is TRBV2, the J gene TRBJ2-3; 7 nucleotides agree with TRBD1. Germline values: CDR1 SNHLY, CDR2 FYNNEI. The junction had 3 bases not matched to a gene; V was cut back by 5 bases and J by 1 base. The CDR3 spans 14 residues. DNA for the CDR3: TGTGCCAGCAGTTCGCAGGGGGGCACAGATACGCAGTATTTT. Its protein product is CASSSQGGTDTQYF.

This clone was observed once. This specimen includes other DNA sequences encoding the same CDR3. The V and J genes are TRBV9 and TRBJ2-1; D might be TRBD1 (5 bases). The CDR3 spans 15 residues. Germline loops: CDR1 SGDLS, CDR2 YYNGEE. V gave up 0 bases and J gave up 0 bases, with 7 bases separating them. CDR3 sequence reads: CASSVVQGSYNEQFF. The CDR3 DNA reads TGTGCCAGCAGCGTAGTTCAGGGCTCCTACAATGAGCAGTTCTTC. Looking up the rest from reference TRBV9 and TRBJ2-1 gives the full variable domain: DSGVTQTPKHLITATGQRVTLRCSPRSGDLSVYWYQQSLDQGLQFLIQYYNGEERAKGNILERFSAQQFPDLHSELNLSSLELGDSALYFCASSVVQGSYNEQFFGPGTRLTVL.

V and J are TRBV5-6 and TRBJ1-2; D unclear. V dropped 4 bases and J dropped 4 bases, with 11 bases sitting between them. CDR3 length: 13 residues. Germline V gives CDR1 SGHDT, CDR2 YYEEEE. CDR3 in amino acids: CASSLIGVYGYTF. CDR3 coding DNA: TGTGCCAGCAGCCTCATTGGGGTCTATGGCTACACCTTC.

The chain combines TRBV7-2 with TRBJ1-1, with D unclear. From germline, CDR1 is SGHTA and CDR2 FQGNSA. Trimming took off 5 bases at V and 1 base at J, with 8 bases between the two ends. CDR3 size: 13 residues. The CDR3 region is CASSLRANTEAFF. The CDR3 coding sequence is TGTGCCAGCAGCCTCCGGGCGAACACTGAAGCTTTCTTT.